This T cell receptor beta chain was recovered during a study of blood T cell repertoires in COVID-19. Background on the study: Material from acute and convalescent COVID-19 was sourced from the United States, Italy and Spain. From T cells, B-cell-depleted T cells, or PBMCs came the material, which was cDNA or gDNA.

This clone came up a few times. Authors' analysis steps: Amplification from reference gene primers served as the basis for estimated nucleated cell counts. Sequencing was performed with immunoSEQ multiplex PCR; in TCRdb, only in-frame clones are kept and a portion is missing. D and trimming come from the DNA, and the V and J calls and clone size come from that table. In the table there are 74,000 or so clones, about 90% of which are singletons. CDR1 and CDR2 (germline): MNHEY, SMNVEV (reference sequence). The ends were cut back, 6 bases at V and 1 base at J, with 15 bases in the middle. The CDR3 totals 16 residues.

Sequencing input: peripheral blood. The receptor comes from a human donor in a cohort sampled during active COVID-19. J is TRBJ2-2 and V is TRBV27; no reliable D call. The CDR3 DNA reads TGTGCCAGCAGGCCACCCACGACAAGGAACACCGGGGAGCTGTTTTTT. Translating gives CASRPPTTRNTGELFF.